What follows are 13 T cell receptor beta chains derived from one specimen sequenced in a study of blood T cells in healthy people across ages. Primed by a sample-barcoded 5' primer and a J-beta primer mix, a second PCR proceeded for 7 to 11 cycles. In TCRdb, the 5' RACE reads were re-called with MiXCR into one record per CDR3 protein. This table holds about a million distinct CDR3 sequences, 51% found once. Sequencing was performed on blood. The origin of the receptors is a woman in her sixties in good health.

The chain carries TRBV7-9 and TRBJ1-2; D is uncertain. The germline V gene encodes CDR1 SEHNR and CDR2 FQNEAQ (reference sequence). Between the trimmed V and J ends, which lost 4 bases and 4 bases, there was a span of 13 bases. The CDR3 consists of 14 residues. The chain's CDR3 is CASSSSQAGYGYTF. The CDR3 DNA reads TGTGCCAGCAGCTCCTCCCAGGCGGGCTATGGCTACACCTTC.

This clonotype was seen only a few times. The rearrangement joins TRBV6-2 or TRBV6-3 to TRBJ2-1; D gene ambiguous. Germline lookup yields CDR1 MNHEY and CDR2 SVGEGT. The CDR3 totals 18 residues. The V end lost 2 bases, the J end lost 2 bases, and 19 bases lay between the germline ends. For the CDR3, the DNA is TGTGCCAGCAGTTACGGGCCCGTGTTGGGTTTCACCTACAATGAGCAGTTCTTC. Its translation is CASSYGPVLGFTYNEQFF.

This clonotype was seen a handful of times. This chain uses TRBV6-2 or TRBV6-3 with TRBJ1-1, with a tentative D call TRBD1 (5 bases). CDR1 is MNHEY and CDR2 is SVGEGT in the germline V gene. Trimming removed 8 bases at V and 3 bases at J, with 13 bases between. The CDR3 contains 13 residues. In DNA form, the CDR3 reads TGTGCCAGCGGACCCGGGACTTACACTGAAGCTTTCTTT. Translation gives CASGPGTYTEAFF.

The rearrangement links TRBV7-8 to TRBJ2-4; D is unresolved. The CDR3 loop spans 15 amino acids. Trimming left V 4 bases short and J 0 bases short, with 10 bases between. Germline assignment: CDR1 SGHVS and CDR2 FQNEAQ. The DNA for the CDR3 is TGTGCCAGCAGCTGGGGTACTCTAGCCAAAAACATTCAGTACTTC. Translated, it gives CASSWGTLAKNIQYF.

This clonotype was observed a few times. The chain couples TRBV5-1 to TRBJ1-2; a possible D gene is TRBD1 (5 bases). Germline CDR1 SGHRS, CDR2 YFSETQ. The CDR3 totals 14 residues. V was shortened by 4 bases and J by 3 bases, with 13 bases between the two germline ends. CDR3 in DNA: TGCGCCAGCAGCCTTCTTCCGGGGGACTATGGCTACACCTTC. Translating it yields CASSLLPGDYGYTF.

Written as DNA, the CDR3 is TGTGCCAGCAGCTCCCCGACTCCGAAAACTTTAAGCGCTTACAATGAGCAGTTCTTC. It is translated as CASSSPTPKTLSAYNEQFF. The genes are TRBV7-9 and TRBJ2-1; D gene uncertain. Germline V lookup: CDR1 SEHNR, CDR2 FQNEAQ (reference sequence). The CDR3 loop spans 19 amino acids. Trimming left V 4 bases short and J 4 bases short, with 26 bases between.

This clonotype was seen more than once but under ten times. The chain is built from TRBV10-3 and TRBJ2-7, with D maybe TRBD2 (6 bases). Between the trimmed V and J ends, which lost 0 bases and 0 bases, there was a span of 9 bases. The germline V gene encodes CDR1 ENHRY and CDR2 SYGVKD. This CDR3 has 15 amino acids. CDR3 sequence reads: CAISESWGGSYEQYF. Here the CDR3 DNA reads TGTGCCATCAGTGAGTCGTGGGGAGGCTCCTACGAGCAGTACTTC.

This clonotype has more than one count but fewer than ten. The V gene is TRBV12-3 or TRBV12-4, the J gene TRBJ2-5; D uncertain. V shed 6 bases and J shed 2 bases, with 16 bases lying between them. This CDR3 comprises 15 residues. The CDR3, as DNA: TGTGCCAGCAGCCTACGTGAGGCCCCACAAGAGACCCAGTACTTC. Its protein product is CASSLREAPQETQYF.

This clonotype was seen a few times. The chain employs TRBV4-1 and TRBJ2-7; the match to TRBD2 covers 10 bases. Unmatched junction bases numbered 2, after V lost 0 bases and J lost 3 bases. The CDR3 is made up of 15 amino acids. Germline V gene data show CDR1 as MGHRA and CDR2 as YSYEKL. The CDR3, as DNA: TGCGCCAGCAGCCAAGATACTAGCGGGAACTACGAGCAGTACTTC. Translated, it gives CASSQDTSGNYEQYF.

This chain connects TRBV11-2 to TRBJ2-5; possible D gene TRBD1, 6 bases. The end of the DNA aligns better with TRBJ2-7, so the J call may be wrong. Germline assignment: CDR1 SGHAT and CDR2 FQNNGV. The CDR3 runs 14 residues. Here the CDR3 DNA reads TGTGCCAGCACCACTTCTTGGGGGCGATACGAGCAGTACTTC. Translation gives CASTTSWGRYEQYF.

By sample share, this clonotype is medium-sized. The CDR3 sequence is CASSSGGREQYF. CDR3 in DNA: TGTGCCAGCAGTTCCGGCGGTCGCGAGCAGTACTTC. The rearrangement links TRBV7-9 to TRBJ2-7, with D uncertain. Deletions cut 6 bases from V and 6 bases from J, with 12 bases between. The CDR3 is made up of 12 amino acids. CDR1 is SEHNR, CDR2 FQNEAQ, per germline (reference sequence). The full variable domain, with the rest looked up from reference TRBV7-9 and TRBJ2-7, is DTGVSQNPRHKITKRGQNVTFRCDPISEHNRLYWYRQTLGQGPEFLTYFQNEAQLEKSRLLSDRFSAERPKGSFSTLEIQRTEQGDSAMYLCASSSGGREQYFGPGTRLTVT.

This sequence joins TRBV18 and TRBJ2-5; D gene unclear. CDR1 is KGHSH and CDR2 is LQKENI in the germline V gene. The V and J ends lost 0 bases and 2 bases respectively, with 10 bases between them. This CDR3 spans 15 amino acids. The CDR3 reads CASSPPAGYQETQYF. CDR3 DNA sequence: TGTGCCAGCTCACCACCGGCCGGCTATCAAGAGACCCAGTACTTC.

The chain employs TRBV7-3 and TRBJ2-6; D is undetermined. The CDR3 sequence is 17 residues long. CDR1 is SGHTA and CDR2 is FQGTGA in the germline V gene. The V and J ends lost 1 base and 0 bases respectively, with 10 bases between them. CDR3: CASSLKQSSSGANVLTF. CDR3 in DNA: TGTGCCAGCAGCTTAAAACAGAGCAGCTCTGGGGCCAACGTCCTGACTTTC.